The 4 T cell receptor beta chains reported below all come from one sample, sequenced in a study of T cells after yellow fever vaccination. Each CDR3 protein is one row after TCRdb ran MiXCR on the 5' RACE reads. This sample carries 300,000 or so distinct CDR3 sequences, about an eighth of them seen once, and the ten largest clones take less than 0.55%. Sequenced material: CD4+ T cells sorted from PBMCs, taken 45 days after the yellow fever booster vaccination. All receptors come from a man younger than 40 who received the YFV17D yellow fever vaccine.

This clonotype was counted only a few times. The CDR3 DNA is TGTGCCAGCAGCCCGAAGGGAGGGGGCGCCAGTTACAATGAGCAGTTCTTC. This translates into CASSPKGGGASYNEQFF. The chain is built from TRBV7-2 and TRBJ2-1; either TRBD1 or TRBD2 may supply D (7 bases each). Germline CDR1 SGHTA, CDR2 FQGNSA. CDR3 length equals 17 residues. The V gene lost 5 bases and the J gene lost 4 bases, with 21 bases spanning the gap.

The table lists this clonotype with a few counts. This chain links TRBV29-1 with TRBJ2-1, with 10 nucleotides matching TRBD2. Germline loops: CDR1 SQVTM, CDR2 ANQGSEA. Trimming cost V 8 bases and J 6 bases; bases outside gene matches: 7. The length of the CDR3 is 13 residues. The CDR3 is CSSRRTSGNEQFF. The CDR3 DNA reads TGCAGCAGCCGGCGGACTAGCGGCAATGAGCAGTTCTTC.

Worth noting for this clonotype: One junction end does not reproduce the germline sequence, and a read error may be involved. The gene calls are TRBV20-1 and TRBJ2-7; weak D call: TRBD1 (7 bases). This CDR3 contains 13 residues. CDR1 and CDR2 (germline): DFQATT, SNEGSKA (reference sequence). The chain's CDR3 is CSASGGLTYGQYF. CDR3 in DNA: TGCAGTGCTTCAGGGGGGTTGACCTACGGGCAGTACTTC.

Ten or more counts support this clonotype. This chain links TRBV20-1 with TRBJ2-3; 8 positions match TRBD1. V shed 2 bases, J shed 6 bases, and the junction held 4 bases outside the gene matches. Germline V gene sequence: CDR1 DFQATT, CDR2 SNEGSKA (reference sequence). This CDR3 is built from 13 residues. The CDR3 region has the DNA TGCAGTGCTAGACAGGGGGCAAGGGATACGCAGTATTTT. As protein: CSARQGARDTQYF.